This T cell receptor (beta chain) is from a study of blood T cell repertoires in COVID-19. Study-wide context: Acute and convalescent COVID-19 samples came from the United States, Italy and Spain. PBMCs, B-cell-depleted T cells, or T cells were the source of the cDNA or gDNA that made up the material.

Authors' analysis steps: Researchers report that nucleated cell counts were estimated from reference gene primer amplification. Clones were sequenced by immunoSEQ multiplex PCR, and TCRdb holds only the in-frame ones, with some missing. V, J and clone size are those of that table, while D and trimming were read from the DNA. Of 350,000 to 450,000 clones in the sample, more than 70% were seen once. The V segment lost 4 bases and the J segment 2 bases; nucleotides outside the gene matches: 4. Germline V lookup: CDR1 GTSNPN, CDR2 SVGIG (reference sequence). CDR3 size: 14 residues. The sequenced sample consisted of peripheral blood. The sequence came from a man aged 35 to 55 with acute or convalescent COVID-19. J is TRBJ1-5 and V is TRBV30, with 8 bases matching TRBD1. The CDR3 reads CAWNPTGGNQPQHF. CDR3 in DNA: TGTGCCTGGAACCCGACAGGGGGCAATCAGCCCCAGCATTTT. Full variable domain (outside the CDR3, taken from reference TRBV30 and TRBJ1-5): SQTIHQWPATLVQPVGSPLSLECTVEGTSNPNLYWYRQAAGRGLQLLFYSVGIGQISSEVPQNLSASRPQDRQFILSSKKLLLSDSGFYLCAWNPTGGNQPQHFGDGTRLSIL.